This TCR beta chain was sequenced for a study of metastatic and nonmetastatic thyroid tumors. For the study at large: A comparison of repertoires was made across blood and tumor or nodule tissue from malignant and benign thyroid patients. Study results and limitations: Versus benign nodules, malignant thyroid tumors reportedly had significantly higher TCR beta diversity, in blood and tumor.

In the original analysis: Clinicopathological groups differed in CDR3, with these differences serving to build a distant-metastasis classifier for papillary thyroid cancer. Using MiXCR, TCRdb reanalyzed the PCR reads. The V and J calls were determined by TCRdb, not by the authors. In the table there are 20,000 to 30,000 clones, roughly a fifth of which are singletons. By share, this clone counts as medium-sized (0.01 to 0.1%). The antigen is not known. Every patient was untreated before thyroid surgery. This receptor was taken from a male donor with papillary thyroid cancer or a benign thyroid nodule (not recorded which). Some clones in this sample may be carry-over from other donors' samples. Sequenced: blood.

This chain's CDR3 is CASSTQGYRQPQHF. In DNA, the CDR3 is TGTGCCAGCAGTACACAGGGTTATCGTCAGCCCCAGCATTTT. V and J are TRBV27 and TRBJ1-5; tentative D call: TRBD1 (6 bases). Trimming removed 5 bases from V and 6 bases from J, with 14 bases in between. The germline V gene has CDR1 MNHEY and CDR2 SMNVEV (reference sequence). This CDR3 contains 14 residues.